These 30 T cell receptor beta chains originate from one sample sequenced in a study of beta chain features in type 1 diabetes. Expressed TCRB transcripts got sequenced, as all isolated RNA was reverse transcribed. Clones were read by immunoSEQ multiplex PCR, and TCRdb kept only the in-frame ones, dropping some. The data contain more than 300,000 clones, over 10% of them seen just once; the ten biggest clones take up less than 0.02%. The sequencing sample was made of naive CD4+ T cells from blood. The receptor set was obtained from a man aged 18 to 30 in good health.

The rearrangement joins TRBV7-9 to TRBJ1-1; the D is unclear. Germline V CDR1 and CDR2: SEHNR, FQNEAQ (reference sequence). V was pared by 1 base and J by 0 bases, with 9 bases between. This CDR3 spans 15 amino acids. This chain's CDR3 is CASSLGDTVNTEAFF. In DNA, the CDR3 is TGTGCCAGCAGCTTAGGAGACACTGTGAACACTGAAGCTTTCTTT.

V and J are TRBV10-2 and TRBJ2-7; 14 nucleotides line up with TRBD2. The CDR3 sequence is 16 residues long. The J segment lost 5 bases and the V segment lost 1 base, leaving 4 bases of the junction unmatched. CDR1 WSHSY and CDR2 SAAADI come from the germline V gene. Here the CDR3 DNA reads TGCGCCAGCAGTGAGTTAGGGACTAGCGGGAGACACGAGCAGTACTTC. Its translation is CASSELGTSGRHEQYF.

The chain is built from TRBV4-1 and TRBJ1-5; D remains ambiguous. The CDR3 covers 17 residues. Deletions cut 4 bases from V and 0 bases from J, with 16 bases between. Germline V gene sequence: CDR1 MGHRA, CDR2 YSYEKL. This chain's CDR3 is CASSLWTGEYSNQPQHF. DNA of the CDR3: TGCGCCAGCAGCCTCTGGACTGGCGAATATAGCAATCAGCCCCAGCATTTT.

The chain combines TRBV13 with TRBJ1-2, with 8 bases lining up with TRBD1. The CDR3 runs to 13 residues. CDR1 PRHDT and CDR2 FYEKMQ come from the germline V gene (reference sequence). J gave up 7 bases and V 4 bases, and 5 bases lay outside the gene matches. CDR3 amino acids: CASSSTGAGGYTF. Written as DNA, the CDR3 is TGTGCCAGCAGCTCGACAGGGGCAGGTGGCTACACCTTC.

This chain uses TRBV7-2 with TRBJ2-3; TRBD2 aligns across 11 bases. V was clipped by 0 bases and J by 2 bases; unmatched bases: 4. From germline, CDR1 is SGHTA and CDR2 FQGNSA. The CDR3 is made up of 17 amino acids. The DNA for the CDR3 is TGTGCCAGCAGCTTAGCCGGGACTAGCGGAAACACAGATACGCAGTATTTT. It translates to CASSLAGTSGNTDTQYF.

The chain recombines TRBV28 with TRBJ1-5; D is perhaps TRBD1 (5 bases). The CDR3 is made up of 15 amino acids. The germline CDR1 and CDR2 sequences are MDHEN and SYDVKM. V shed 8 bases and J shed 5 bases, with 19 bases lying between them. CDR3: CASGYPGGIDQPQHF. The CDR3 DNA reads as TGTGCCAGCGGATACCCTGGGGGGATTGATCAGCCCCAGCATTTT.

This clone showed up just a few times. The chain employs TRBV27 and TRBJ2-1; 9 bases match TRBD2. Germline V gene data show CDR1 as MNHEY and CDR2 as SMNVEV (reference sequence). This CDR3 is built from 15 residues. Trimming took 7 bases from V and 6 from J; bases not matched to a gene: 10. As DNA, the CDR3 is TGTGCCAGCAACGATAGCGGGAGAAGCGGCAATGAGCAGTTCTTC. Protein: CASNDSGRSGNEQFF.

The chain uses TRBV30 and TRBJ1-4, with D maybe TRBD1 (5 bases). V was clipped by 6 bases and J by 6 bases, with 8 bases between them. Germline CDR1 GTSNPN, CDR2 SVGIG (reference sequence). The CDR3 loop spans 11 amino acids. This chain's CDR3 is CACRGYEKLFF. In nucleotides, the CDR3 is TGTGCCTGCCGGGGGTATGAAAAACTGTTTTTT.

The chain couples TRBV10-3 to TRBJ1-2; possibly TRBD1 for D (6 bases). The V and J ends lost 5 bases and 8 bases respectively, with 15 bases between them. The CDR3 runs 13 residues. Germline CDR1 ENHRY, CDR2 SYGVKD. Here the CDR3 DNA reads TGTGCCATCAGTCACGCAGGGGTGGAAGGCTACACCTTC. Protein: CAISHAGVEGYTF.

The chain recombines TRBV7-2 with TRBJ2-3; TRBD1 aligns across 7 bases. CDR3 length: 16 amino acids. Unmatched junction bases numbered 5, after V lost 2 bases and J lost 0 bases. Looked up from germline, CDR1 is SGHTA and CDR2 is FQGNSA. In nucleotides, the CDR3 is TGTGCCAGCAGCTTACTGACAGGGCTGAGCACAGATACGCAGTATTTT. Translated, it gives CASSLLTGLSTDTQYF.

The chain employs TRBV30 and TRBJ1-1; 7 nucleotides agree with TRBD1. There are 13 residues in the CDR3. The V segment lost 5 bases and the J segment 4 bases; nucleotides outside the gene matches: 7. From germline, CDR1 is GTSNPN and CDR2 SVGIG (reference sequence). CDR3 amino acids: CAWGSGQLTEAFF. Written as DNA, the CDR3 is TGTGCCTGGGGGTCGGGACAGCTCACTGAAGCTTTCTTT. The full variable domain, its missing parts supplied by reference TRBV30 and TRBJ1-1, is SQTIHQWPATLVQPVGSPLSLECTVEGTSNPNLYWYRQAAGRGLQLLFYSVGIGQISSEVPQNLSASRPQDRQFILSSKKLLLSDSGFYLCAWGSGQLTEAFFGQGTRLTVV.

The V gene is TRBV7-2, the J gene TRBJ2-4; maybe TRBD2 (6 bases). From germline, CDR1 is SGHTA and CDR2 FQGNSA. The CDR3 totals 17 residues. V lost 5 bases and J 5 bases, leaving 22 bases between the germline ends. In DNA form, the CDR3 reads TGTGCCAGCAGCCGAGGGCTACCACAGCGGGTCCAAAACATTCAGTACTTC. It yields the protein CASSRGLPQRVQNIQYF.

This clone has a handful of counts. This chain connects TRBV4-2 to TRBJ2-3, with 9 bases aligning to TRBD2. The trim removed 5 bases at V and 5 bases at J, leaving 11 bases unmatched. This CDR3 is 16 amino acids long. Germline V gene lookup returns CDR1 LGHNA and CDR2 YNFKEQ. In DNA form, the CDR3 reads TGTGCCAGCAGCTTAGTAATAGCGGGAGAAGGAGATACGCAGTATTTT. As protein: CASSLVIAGEGDTQYF.

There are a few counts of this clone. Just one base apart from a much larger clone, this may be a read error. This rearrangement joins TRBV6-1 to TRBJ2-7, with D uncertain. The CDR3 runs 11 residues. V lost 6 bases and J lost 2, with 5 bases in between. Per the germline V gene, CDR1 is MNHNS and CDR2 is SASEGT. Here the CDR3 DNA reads TGTGCCAGCAGCTCCCCCTACGAGCAGTACTTC. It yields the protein CASSSPYEQYF.

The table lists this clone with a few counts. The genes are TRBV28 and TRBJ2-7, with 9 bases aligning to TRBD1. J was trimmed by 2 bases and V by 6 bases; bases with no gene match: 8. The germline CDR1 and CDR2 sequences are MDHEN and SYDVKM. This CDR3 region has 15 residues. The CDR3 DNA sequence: TGTGCCAGCAGCTCAAGGGACAGGGACCCCTACGAGCAGTACTTC. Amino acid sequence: CASSSRDRDPYEQYF.

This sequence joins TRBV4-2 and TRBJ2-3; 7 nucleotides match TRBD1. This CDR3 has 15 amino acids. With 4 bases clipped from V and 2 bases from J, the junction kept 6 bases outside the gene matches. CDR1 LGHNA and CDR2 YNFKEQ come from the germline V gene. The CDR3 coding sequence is TGTGCCAGCAGCCCCGGGACAGACCCCACAGATACGCAGTATTTT. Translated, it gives CASSPGTDPTDTQYF.

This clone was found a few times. The CDR3 DNA sequence: TGTGCCAGCTCGCCCGGACAGGGAGGATCCTACGAGCAGTACTTC. Encoded protein: CASSPGQGGSYEQYF. The genes are TRBV18 and TRBJ2-7, with 8 bases aligning to TRBD1. V was pared by 6 bases and J by 1 base, with 8 bases of the junction left unmatched. CDR3 size: 15 residues. Germline V CDR1 and CDR2: KGHSH, LQKENI.

This CDR3 is CASSLRRSAANYGYTF. In DNA, the CDR3 is TGTGCCAGCAGCTTAAGGCGGAGTGCCGCTAACTATGGCTACACCTTC. The chain uses TRBV5-6 and TRBJ1-2; D is uncertain. The ends were cut back, 2 bases at V and 0 bases at J, with 14 bases in the middle. The CDR3 has 16 amino acids. Germline loops: CDR1 SGHDT, CDR2 YYEEEE.

CDR3: CASSESRGFNEKLFF. CDR3 coding DNA: TGTGCCAGCAGTGAATCGAGGGGGTTCAATGAAAAACTGTTTTTT. The genes are TRBV25-1 and TRBJ1-4; tentative D call: TRBD1 (6 bases). The ends were cut back, 1 base at V and 5 bases at J, with 11 bases in the middle. Germline-derived CDR1 and CDR2 are MGHDK and SYGVNS. This CDR3 region has 15 residues.

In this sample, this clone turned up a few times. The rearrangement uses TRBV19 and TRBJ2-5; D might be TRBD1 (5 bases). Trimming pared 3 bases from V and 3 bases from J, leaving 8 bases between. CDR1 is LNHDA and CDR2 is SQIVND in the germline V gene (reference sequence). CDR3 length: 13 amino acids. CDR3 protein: CASSISREETQYF. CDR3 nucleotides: TGTGCCAGTAGTATCTCCAGGGAAGAGACCCAGTACTTC.

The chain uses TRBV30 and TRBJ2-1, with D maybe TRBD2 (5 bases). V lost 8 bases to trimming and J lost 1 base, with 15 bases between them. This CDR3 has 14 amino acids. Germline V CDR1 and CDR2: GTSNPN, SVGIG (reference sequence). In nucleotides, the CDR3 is TGTGCCCGGACCGAGGGTATATCCTACAATGAGCAGTTCTTC. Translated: CARTEGISYNEQFF.

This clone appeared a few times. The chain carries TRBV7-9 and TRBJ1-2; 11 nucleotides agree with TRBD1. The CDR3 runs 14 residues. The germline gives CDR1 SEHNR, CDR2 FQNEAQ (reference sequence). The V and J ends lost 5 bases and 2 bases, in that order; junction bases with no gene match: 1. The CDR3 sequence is CASSRDRGNYGYTF. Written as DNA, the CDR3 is TGTGCCAGCAGCCGGGACAGGGGGAACTATGGCTACACCTTC.

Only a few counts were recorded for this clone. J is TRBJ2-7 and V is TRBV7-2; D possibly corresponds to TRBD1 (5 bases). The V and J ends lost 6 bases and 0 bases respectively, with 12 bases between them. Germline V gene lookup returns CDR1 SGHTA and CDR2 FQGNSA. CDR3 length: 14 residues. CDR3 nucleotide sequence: TGTGCCAGCAGGTCCCAGGGAACCTCCTACGAGCAGTACTTC. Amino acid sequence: CASRSQGTSYEQYF.

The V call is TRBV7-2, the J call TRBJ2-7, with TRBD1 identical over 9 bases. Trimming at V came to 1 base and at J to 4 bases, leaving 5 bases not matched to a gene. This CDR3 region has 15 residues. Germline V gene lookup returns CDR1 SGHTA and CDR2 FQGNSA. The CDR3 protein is CASSLVGQGSYEQYF. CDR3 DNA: TGTGCCAGCAGCTTAGTGGGACAGGGATCGTACGAGCAGTACTTC.

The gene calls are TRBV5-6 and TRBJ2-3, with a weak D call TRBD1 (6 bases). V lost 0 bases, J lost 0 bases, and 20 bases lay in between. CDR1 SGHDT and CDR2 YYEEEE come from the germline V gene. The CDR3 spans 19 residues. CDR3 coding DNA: TGTGCCAGCAGCTTGGCCTGGACAGACTTCCGATCTAGCACAGATACGCAGTATTTT. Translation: CASSLAWTDFRSSTDTQYF.

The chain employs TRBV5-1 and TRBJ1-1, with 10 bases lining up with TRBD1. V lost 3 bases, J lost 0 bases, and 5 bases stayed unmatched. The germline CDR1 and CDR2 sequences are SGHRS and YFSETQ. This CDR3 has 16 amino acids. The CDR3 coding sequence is TGCGCCAGCAGCTCAGGGACAGGGGTCATGAACACTGAAGCTTTCTTT. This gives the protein CASSSGTGVMNTEAFF. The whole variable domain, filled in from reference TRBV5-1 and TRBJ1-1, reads KAGVTQTPRYLIKTRGQQVTLSCSPISGHRSVSWYQQTPGQGLQFLFEYFSETQRNKGNFPGRFSGRQFSNSRSEMNVSTLELGDSALYLCASSSGTGVMNTEAFFGQGTRLTVV.

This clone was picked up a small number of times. CDR3 amino acids: CASRQTGIYGYTF. In nucleotides, the CDR3 is TGTGCCAGCAGACAAACAGGGATCTATGGCTACACCTTC. The V and J genes are TRBV28 and TRBJ1-2; TRBD1 is a possible D gene (6 bases). There are 13 residues in the CDR3. Trimming removed 6 bases from V and 4 bases from J, with 12 bases in between. Germline V gives CDR1 MDHEN, CDR2 SYDVKM.

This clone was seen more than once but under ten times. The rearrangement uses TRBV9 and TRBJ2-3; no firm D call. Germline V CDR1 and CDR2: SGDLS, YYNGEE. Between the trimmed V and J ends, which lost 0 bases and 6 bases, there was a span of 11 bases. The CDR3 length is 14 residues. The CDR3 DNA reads TGTGCCAGCAGCGTAGTCCTAGTTTCGGATACGCAGTATTTT. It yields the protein CASSVVLVSDTQYF.

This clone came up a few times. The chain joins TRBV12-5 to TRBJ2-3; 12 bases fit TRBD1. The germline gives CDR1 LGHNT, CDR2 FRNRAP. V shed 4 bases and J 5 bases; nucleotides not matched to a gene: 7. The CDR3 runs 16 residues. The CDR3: CASGSHGTGGIDTQYF. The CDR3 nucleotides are TGTGCTAGTGGTTCCCACGGGACAGGGGGCATAGATACGCAGTATTTT.

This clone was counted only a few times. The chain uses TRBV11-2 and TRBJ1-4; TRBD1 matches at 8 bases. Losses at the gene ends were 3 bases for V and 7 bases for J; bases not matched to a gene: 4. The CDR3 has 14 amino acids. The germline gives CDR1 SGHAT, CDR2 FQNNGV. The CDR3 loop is CASSFQGASEKLFF. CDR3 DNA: TGTGCCAGCAGCTTCCAGGGGGCAAGTGAAAAACTGTTTTTT.